These T cell receptor beta chains were read from a single sample in a study of OX40 agonist ivuxolimab in advanced cancers. Sequenced by immunoSEQ multiplex PCR; TCRdb stores in-frame clones only, minus some. The sample includes almost 70,000 clones, approximately 89% of them seen just once. The source material was CD4+ or CD8+ T cells sorted from blood, sampled in a trial of the OX40 agonist ivuxolimab. The receptors were sampled from an adult with an advanced solid tumor such as melanoma, head and neck, liver or kidney cancer. Both conserved end residues are part of each CDR3.

>11|TRBJ1-1|TRBV6-5
CASSPSGAAFF
>18|TRBJ1-4|TRBV28
CASSFNEGFWGALEKLFF
>14|TRBJ1-5|TRBV19
CASNVQGWNQPQHF
>15|TRBJ2-2|TRBV7-2
CASRTGFRGTGELFF
>16|TRBJ2-2|TRBV28
CASSPSGRGGTGELFF
>15|TRBJ2-3|TRBV6-5
CASSARDTSTDTQYF
>17|TRBJ1-6|TRBV7-8
CASSRGLVSTGNSPLHF
>15|TRBJ2-5|TRBV7-8
CASSPERLAGSVEYF
>15|TRBJ2-2|TRBV19
CASSATGGAAGELFF
>12|TRBJ2-7|TRBV15
CATSNEGYEQYF
>14|TRBJ2-1|TRBV6-1
CASRGLGGYNEQFF
>14|TRBJ1-4|TRBV12-5
CASGLVQGEEKLFF
>13|TRBJ1-2|TRBV5-1
CASSPGRGYGYTF
>12|TRBJ2-3|TRBV12-5
CASAETAGSQYF
>12|TRBJ1-1|TRBV18
CASSPGQGSAFF
>14|TRBJ1-1|TRBV29-1
CSVEVGGGNTEAFF
>14|TRBJ2-7|TRBV5-4
CASSPSGSPYEQYF
>19|TRBJ2-5|TRBV5-1
CATMKTPVGFLPNQETQYF
>15|TRBJ2-7|TRBV7-9
CASSGEGRAAYEQYF
>13|TRBJ2-7|TRBV19
CASRPQGVYEQYF
>17|TRBJ2-2|TRBV25-1
CASSEPGLAGAGGELFF
>12|TRBJ2-1|TRBV5-1
CASRGDYNEQFF
>12|TRBJ2-7|TRBV6-6
CASRKQTGEQYF
>16|TRBJ2-4|TRBV7-8
CASSLFSDRSKNIQYF
>14|TRBJ2-7|TRBV12-5
CASGLAGTPIEQYF
>15|TRBJ1-1|TRBV4-2
CASTSNLNMNTEAFF
>12|TRBJ2-1|TRBV7-9
CASRIRGGEQFF
>13|TRBJ2-7|TRBV6-5
CASSYDGSYEQYF
>14|TRBJ1-1|TRBV27
CASSKSTGFAEAFF
>16|TRBJ1-3|TRBV2
CASSEARTPSGNTIYF
>12|TRBJ2-7|TRBV2
CASDKDSSEQYF
>15|TRBJ1-2|TRBV5-1
CASSLVSGGNYGYTF
>13|TRBJ1-2|TRBV7-9
CASRPGPSYGYTF
>15|TRBJ2-1|TRBV12-5
CASGTGGGSYNEQFF
>15|TRBJ2-2|TRBV5-4
CASSSRTGNTGELFF
>17|TRBJ1-4|TRBV28
CASSSAGNTATNEKLFF
>14|TRBJ2-2|TRBV15
CATSRDPIPGELFF
>14|TRBJ1-1|TRBV7-6
CASSFGGTNTEAFF
>15|TRBJ2-1|TRBV5-1
CASSLEGSSYNEQFF
>16|TRBJ2-3|TRBV18
CASSGLAGGLADTQYF
>15|TRBJ2-3|TRBV6-9
CASSSSGIFTDTQYF
>15|TRBJ2-3|TRBV2
CASRISGGGTDTQYF
>14|TRBJ2-1|TRBV25-1
CASKGLARYNEQFF
>15|TRBJ1-2|TRBV5-1
CASSPRAASNYGYTF
>15|TRBJ2-7|TRBV28
CASSLLAGRSYEQYF
>15|TRBJ2-1|TRBV9
CASSVVGGNVNEQFF
>14|TRBJ2-1|TRBV19
CASSSSGSFYEQFF
>14|TRBJ1-1|TRBV7-2
CASSLQGLNTEAFF
>17|TRBJ2-1|TRBV19
CASSPRRLAGSYNEQFF
>14|TRBJ1-5|TRBV7-2
CASSSRTGSQPQHF
>15|TRBJ1-1|TRBV5-1
CASSLDSGLGTEAFF
>15|TRBJ2-3|TRBV11-2
CASSPTGTSTDTQYF